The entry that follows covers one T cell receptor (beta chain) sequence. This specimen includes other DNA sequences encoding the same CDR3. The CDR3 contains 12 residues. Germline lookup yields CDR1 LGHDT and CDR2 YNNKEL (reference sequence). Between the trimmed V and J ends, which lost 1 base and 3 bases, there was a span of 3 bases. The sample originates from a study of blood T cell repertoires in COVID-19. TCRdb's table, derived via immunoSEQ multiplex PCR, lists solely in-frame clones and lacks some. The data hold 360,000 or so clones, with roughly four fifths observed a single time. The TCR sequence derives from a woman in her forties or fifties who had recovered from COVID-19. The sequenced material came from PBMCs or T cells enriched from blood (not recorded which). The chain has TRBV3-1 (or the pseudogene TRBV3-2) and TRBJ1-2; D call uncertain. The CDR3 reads CASSQVDYGYTF. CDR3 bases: TGTGCCAGCAGCCAAGTCGACTATGGCTACACCTTC.